The clone carrying this T cell receptor beta chain was recorded once. This sample is part of a study of blood T cell repertoires in COVID-19. Study as a whole: The samples span acute and convalescent COVID-19 from the United States, Italy and Spain. In each case, the material was cDNA or gDNA derived from T cells, B-cell-depleted T cells, or PBMCs.

V lost 1 base, J lost 0 bases, and 10 bases lay in between. The germline gives CDR1 LGHDT, CDR2 YNNKEL (reference sequence). The CDR3 covers 15 residues. In the authors' workflow: Amplification from reference gene primers served as the basis for estimated nucleated cell counts. The data were produced by immunoSEQ multiplex PCR, yet TCRdb's version contains in-frame clones alone and is incomplete. V and J calls and clone size are given by that table; D and trimming were obtained from the DNA. The sample lists tens of thousands of clones, approximately 91% seen once, with over 10% in the top ten. This chain links TRBV3-1 (or the pseudogene TRBV3-2) with TRBJ2-7; tentatively, D is TRBD2 (6 bases). Sequencing used peripheral blood. The receptor's source is a human donor with active COVID-19. The donor label of this sample is uncertain. CDR3 sequence reads: CASSQGPSDSYEQYF. DNA of the CDR3: TGTGCCAGCAGCCAAGGACCTAGCGACTCCTACGAGCAGTACTTC.